This T cell receptor (beta chain) was sequenced for a study of human T cells and chemical hapten exposure. Across the study: 2% DPC was applied to approximately 2 cm by approximately 2 cm of upper inner arm skin for sensitization.

CDR3 length equals 18 residues. The germline gives CDR1 LGHDT, CDR2 YNNKEL (reference sequence). Trimming cost V 1 base and J 1 base; bases outside gene matches: 6. Time point given: patch test 3, about 24 weeks after DPC sensitization. Treatment meaning: therapeutic diphenylcyclopropenone sensitization with weekly scalp DPC. In TCRdb, the RACE reads were re-called with MiXCR into one record per CDR3 protein. The sample holds about 84,000 distinct CDR3 sequences; approximately 11% are singletons and the top ten take approximately 3.5%. This receptor was identified in a woman aged 50 to 60 with alopecia areata. Some clones in this sample may be carry-over from other donors' samples. The material was whole blood, obtained in connection with sensitization to the hapten diphenylcyclopropenone (DPC). This sequence joins TRBV3-1 and TRBJ2-6, with 8 bases that match TRBD1. The CDR3: CASSQGDRSLSGANVLTF. CDR3 DNA: TGTGCCAGCAGCCAAGGGGACAGGTCTCTATCTGGGGCCAACGTCCTGACTTTC.